This T cell receptor (beta chain) was documented in a study of CD8+CD57+ T cells in acquired aplastic anemia. Profiles of TCR beta VDJ and CDR3 were generated from a genomic DNA template. MiXCR, applied by TCRdb to the reads, yields one record per CDR3 protein. The table shows 200,000 to 300,000 distinct CDR3 sequences, with approximately 82% occurring only once. This clonotype was seen more than once but under ten times. Those patients picked for sequencing had displayed CD8+CD57+ cell expansion on flow cytometry. The V end was cut by 1 base, the J end by 4 bases, with 10 bases between. Germline V gene lookup returns CDR1 SGHAT and CDR2 FQNNGV. The CDR3 contains 14 residues.

Material: sorted CD4+, CD8+, or CD8+CD57+ T cells (not recorded which) from PBMCs. The chain links TRBV11-2 to TRBJ1-1, with D hard to call. This sequence was found in a human donor with aplastic anemia. CDR3 sequence (DNA): TGTGCCAGCAGCTTAGCGGGAGGTCTCACTGAAGCTTTCTTT. Amino acids: CASSLAGGLTEAFF.